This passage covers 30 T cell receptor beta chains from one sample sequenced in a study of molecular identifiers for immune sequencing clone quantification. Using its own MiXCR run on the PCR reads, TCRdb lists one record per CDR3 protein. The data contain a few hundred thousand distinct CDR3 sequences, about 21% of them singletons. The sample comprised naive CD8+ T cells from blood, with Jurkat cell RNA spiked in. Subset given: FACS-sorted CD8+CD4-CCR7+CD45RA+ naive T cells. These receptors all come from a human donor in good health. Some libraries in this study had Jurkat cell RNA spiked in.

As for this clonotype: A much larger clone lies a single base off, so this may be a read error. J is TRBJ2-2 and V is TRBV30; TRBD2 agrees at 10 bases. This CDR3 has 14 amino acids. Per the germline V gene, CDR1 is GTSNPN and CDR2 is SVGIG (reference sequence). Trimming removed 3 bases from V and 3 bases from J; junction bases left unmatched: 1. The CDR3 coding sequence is TGTGCCTGGAGAAGCGGGGGGGACACCGGGGAGCTGTTTTTT. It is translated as CAWRSGGDTGELFF.

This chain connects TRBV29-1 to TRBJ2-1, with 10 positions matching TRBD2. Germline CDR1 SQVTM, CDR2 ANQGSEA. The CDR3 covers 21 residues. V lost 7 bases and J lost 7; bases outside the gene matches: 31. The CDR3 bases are TGCAGCGGCAAAGGGGTCGGGACTAGCGCCCCTGTGGCCTTGTTGGGTAATGAGCAGTTCTTC. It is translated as CSGKGVGTSAPVALLGNEQFF.

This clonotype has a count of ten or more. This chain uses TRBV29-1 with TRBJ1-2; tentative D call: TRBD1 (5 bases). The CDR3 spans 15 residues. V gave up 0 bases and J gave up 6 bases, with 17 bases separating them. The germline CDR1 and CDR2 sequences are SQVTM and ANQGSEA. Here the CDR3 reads CSVEDEKAGNHGYTF. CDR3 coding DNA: TGCAGCGTTGAAGATGAGAAGGCAGGGAATCATGGCTACACCTTC.

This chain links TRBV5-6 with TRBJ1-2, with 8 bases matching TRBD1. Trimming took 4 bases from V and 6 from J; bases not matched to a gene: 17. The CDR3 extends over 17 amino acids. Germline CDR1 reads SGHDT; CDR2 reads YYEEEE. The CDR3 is CASSIERTGQIKNGYTF. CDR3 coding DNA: TGTGCCAGCAGCATTGAGCGGACAGGGCAAATCAAAAATGGCTACACCTTC.

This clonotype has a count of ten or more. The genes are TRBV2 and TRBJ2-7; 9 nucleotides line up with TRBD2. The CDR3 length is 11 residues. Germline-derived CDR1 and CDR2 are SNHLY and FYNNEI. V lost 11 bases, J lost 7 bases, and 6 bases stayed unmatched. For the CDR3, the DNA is TGTGCCGCCAGGCGGGGGGGTGAGCAGTACTTC. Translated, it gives CAARRGGEQYF.

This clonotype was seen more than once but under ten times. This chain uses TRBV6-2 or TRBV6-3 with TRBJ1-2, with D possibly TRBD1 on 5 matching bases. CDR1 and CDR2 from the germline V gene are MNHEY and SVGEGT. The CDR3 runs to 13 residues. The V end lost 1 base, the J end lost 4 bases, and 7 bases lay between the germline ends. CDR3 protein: CASSYYRSYGYTF. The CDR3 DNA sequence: TGTGCCAGCAGTTACTACAGGAGCTATGGCTACACCTTC.

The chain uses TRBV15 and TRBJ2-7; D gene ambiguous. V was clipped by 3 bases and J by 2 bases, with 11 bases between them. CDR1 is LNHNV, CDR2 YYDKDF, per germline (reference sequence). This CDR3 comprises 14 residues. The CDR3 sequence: CATSSPTNAYEQYF. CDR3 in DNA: TGTGCCACCAGCAGTCCGACAAATGCCTACGAGCAGTACTTC.

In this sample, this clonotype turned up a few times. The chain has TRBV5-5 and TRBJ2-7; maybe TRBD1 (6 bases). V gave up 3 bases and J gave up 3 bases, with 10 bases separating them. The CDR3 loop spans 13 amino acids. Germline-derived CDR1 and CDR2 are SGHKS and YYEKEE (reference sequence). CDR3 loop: CASSSDRSYEQYF. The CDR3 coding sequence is TGTGCCAGCAGCTCAGACAGGAGCTACGAGCAGTACTTC.

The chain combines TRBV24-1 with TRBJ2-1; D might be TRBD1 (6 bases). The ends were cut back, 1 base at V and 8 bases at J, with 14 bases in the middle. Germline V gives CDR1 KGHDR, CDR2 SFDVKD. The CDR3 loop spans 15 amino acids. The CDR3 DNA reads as TGTGCCACCAGTGATTTAGGGACCCACAGGGATGAGCAGTTCTTC. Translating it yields CATSDLGTHRDEQFF.

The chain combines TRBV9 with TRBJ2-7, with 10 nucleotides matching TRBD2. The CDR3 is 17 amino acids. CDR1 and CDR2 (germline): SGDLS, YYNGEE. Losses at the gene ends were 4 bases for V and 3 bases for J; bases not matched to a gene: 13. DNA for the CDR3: TGTGCCAGCAGCCCCCTCCCCGTAGCGGGAGGTGACTACGAGCAGTACTTC. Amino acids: CASSPLPVAGGDYEQYF.

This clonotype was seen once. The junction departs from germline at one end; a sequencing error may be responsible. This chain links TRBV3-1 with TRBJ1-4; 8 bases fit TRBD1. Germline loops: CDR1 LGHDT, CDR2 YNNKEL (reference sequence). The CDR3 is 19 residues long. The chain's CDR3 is CACSPGQGVMISTNEKLFF. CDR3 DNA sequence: TGTGCCTGCAGCCCCGGACAGGGAGTGATGATTTCAACTAATGAAAAACTGTTTTTT. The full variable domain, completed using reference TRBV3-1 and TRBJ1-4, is DTAVSQTPKYLVTQMGNDKSIKCEQNLGHDTMYWYKQDSKKFLKIMFSYNNKELIINETVPNRFSPKSPDKAHLNLHINSLELGDSAVYFCACSPGQGVMISTNEKLFFGSGTQLSVL.

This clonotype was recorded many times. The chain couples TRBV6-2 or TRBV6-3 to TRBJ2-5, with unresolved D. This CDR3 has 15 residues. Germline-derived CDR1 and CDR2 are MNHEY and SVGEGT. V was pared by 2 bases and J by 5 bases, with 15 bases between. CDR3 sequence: CASSYKERASETQYF. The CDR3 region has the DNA TGTGCCAGCAGTTACAAAGAACGCGCAAGCGAGACCCAGTACTTC.

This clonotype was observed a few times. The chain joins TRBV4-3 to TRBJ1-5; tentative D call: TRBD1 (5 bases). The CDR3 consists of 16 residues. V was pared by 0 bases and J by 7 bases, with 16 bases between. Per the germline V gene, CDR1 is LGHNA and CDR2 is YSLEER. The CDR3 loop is CASSQDAAGREQPQHF. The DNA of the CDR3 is TGCGCCAGCAGCCAAGATGCGGCGGGGCGCGAACAGCCCCAGCATTTT.

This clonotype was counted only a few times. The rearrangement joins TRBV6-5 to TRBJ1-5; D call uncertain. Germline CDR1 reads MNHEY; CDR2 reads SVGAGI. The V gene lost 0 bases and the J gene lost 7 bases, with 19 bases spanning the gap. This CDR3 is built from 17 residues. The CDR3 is CASSYSMPGRSWQPQHF. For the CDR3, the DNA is TGTGCCAGCAGTTACTCGATGCCCGGGCGGTCGTGGCAGCCCCAGCATTTT.

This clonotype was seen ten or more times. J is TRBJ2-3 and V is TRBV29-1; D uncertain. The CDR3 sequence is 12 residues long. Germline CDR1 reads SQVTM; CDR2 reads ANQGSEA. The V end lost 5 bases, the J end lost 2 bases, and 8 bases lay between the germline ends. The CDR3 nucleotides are TGCAGCGTTTTAACAGCCACAGATACGCAGTATTTT. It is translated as CSVLTATDTQYF.

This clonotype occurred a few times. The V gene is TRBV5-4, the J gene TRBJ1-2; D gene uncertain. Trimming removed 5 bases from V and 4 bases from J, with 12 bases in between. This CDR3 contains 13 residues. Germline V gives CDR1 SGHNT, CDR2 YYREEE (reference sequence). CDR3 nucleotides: TGTGCCAGCAGACCAACAGAGCTCTATGGCTACACCTTC. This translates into CASRPTELYGYTF.

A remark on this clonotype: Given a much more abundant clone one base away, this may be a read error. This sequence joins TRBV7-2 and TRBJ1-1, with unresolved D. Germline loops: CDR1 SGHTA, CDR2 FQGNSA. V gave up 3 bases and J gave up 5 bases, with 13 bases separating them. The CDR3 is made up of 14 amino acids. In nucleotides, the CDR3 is TGTGCCAGCAGCTTTCTGGCCGGGGAAACTGAAGCTTTCTTT. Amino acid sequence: CASSFLAGETEAFF.

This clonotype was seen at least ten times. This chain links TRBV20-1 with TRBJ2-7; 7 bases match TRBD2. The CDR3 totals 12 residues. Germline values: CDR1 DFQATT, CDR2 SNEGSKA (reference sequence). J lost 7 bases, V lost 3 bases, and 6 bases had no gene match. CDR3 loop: CSARTSGEEQYF. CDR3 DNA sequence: TGCAGTGCTAGGACCAGCGGGGAGGAGCAGTACTTC.

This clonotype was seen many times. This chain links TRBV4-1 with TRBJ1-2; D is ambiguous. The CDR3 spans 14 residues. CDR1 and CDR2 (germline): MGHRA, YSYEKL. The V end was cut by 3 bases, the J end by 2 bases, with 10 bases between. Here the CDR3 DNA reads TGCGCCAGCAGCCAGCCCGACTTGAACTATGGCTACACCTTC. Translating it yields CASSQPDLNYGYTF.

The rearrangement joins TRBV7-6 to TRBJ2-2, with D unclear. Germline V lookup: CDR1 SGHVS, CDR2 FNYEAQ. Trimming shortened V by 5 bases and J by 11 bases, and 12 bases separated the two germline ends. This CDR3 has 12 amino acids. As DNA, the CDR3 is TGTGCCAGCAGCCAAGACGCGTTAGAGCTGTTTTTT. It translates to CASSQDALELFF.

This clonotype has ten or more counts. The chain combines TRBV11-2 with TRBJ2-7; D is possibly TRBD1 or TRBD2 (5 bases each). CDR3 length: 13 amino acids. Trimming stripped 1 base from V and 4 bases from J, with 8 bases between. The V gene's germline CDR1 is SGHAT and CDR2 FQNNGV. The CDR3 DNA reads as TGTGCCAGCAGCTTAGCCAGGGAGTACGAGCAGTACTTC. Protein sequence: CASSLAREYEQYF.

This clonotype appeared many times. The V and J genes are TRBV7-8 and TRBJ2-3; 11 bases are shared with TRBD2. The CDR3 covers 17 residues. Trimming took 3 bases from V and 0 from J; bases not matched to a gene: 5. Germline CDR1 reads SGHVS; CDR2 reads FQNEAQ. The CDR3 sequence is CASSFPSGGLSTDTQYF. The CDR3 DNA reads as TGTGCCAGCAGCTTTCCTAGCGGGGGGCTTAGCACAGATACGCAGTATTTT.

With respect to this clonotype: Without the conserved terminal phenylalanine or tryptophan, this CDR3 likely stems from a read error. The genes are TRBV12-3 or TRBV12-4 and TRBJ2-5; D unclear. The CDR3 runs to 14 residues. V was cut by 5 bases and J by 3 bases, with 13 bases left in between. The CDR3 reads CASSRLGSEETQYS. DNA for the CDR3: TGTGCCAGCAGTCGTCTTGGGTCCGAAGAGACCCAGTACTCC.

Here the CDR3 reads CASSPSGGAVEQYF. The CDR3 nucleotides read TGTGCCAGCAGCCCATCAGGCGGGGCCGTCGAGCAGTACTTC. This chain links TRBV9 with TRBJ2-7, with D possibly being TRBD2 (6 bases). The germline gives CDR1 SGDLS, CDR2 YYNGEE. Trimming stripped 4 bases from V and 6 bases from J, with 17 bases between. The CDR3 loop spans 14 amino acids.

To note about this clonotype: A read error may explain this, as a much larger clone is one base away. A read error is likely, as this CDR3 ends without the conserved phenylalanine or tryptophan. The CDR3 DNA is TGTGCCAGCAGCTTGGTCGCCCTTGACTATAAGAATGAGCAGTTCCTC. As protein: CASSLVALDYKNEQFL. The chain has TRBV5-3 and TRBJ2-1; tentatively, D is TRBD2 (5 bases). TRBV5-3 is annotated as an ORF whose role is uncertain. The CDR3 sequence is 16 residues long.

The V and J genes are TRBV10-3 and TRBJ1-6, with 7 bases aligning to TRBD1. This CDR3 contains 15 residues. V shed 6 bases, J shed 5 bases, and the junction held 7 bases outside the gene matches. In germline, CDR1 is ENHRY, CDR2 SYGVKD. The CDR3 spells CAIRFTGTDNSPLHF. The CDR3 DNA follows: TGTGCCATCAGATTCACCGGGACAGATAATTCACCCCTCCACTTT.

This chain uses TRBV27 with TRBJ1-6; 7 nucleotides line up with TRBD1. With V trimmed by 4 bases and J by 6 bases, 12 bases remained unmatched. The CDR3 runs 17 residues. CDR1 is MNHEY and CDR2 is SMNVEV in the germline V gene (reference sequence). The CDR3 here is CASSSSGRGQFNSPLHF. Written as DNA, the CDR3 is TGTGCCAGCAGTTCATCGGGAAGGGGGCAGTTTAATTCACCCCTCCACTTT.

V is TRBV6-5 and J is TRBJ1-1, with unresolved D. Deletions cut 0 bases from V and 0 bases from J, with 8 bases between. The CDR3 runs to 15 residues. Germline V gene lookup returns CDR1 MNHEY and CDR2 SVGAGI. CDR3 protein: CASSYSNRMNTEAFF. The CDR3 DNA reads TGTGCCAGCAGTTACTCGAACAGAATGAACACTGAAGCTTTCTTT.

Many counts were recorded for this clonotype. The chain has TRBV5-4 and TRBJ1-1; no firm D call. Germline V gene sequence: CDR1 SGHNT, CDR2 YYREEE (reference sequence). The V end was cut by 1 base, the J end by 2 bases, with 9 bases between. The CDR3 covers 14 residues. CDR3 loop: CASSLWGANTEAFF. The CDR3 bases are TGTGCCAGCAGCTTGTGGGGAGCTAACACTGAAGCTTTCTTT. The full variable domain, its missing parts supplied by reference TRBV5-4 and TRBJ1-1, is ETGVTQSPTHLIKTRGQQVTLRCSSQSGHNTVSWYQQALGQGPQFIFQYYREEENGRGNFPPRFSGLQFPNYSSELNVNALELDDSALYLCASSLWGANTEAFFGQGTRLTVV.

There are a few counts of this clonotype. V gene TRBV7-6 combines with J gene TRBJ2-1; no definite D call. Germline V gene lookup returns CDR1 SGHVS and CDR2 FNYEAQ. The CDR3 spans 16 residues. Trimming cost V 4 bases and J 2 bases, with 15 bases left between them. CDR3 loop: CASSSTRPGPYNEQFF. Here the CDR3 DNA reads TGTGCCAGCAGCTCGACAAGACCCGGACCCTACAATGAGCAGTTCTTC.